This T cell receptor beta chain is from a study of T cells in Graves' hyperthyroidism and ophthalmopathy. General study findings and limits: In the analysis, a 13 V-J model separated ophthalmopathy from stable hyperthyroidism. Most thyroid-expanded clonotypes above 0.001 were also found in blood.

Germline CDR1 is MGHRA and CDR2 is YSYEKL. The V gene end was trimmed by 3 bases and the J gene end by 5 bases; junction bases not matched to a gene: 9. CDR3 length equals 15 residues. Amplification of TCR beta CDR3 regions was performed using RNA transcripts as template. HTBI primers were employed in a first-round RT-PCR of the TCR CDR3. One entry per CDR3 protein, called by TCRdb with MiXCR from the multiplex PCR reads. Seen here are roughly 710,000 distinct CDR3 sequences, approximately 36% observed once, and the top ten hold more than 25%. Hyperthyroidism was newly diagnosed in patients aged 18 to 65 (duration under 2 months). Lactation, pregnancy, other autoimmune disease or uncontrolled infection led to exclusion of patients. This clonotype was observed a few times. The antigen remains undetermined.

Sequenced material: blood. The chain recombines TRBV4-1 with TRBJ2-7; TRBD1 matches 8 bases. This receptor was obtained from a woman aged 40 to 55 with Graves' hyperthyroidism. The CDR3, as DNA: TGCGCCAGCAGCCAGGTGAGGACAGGGCGCAACGAGCAGTACTTC. Encoded protein: CASSQVRTGRNEQYF.